Described below is a single TCR beta chain sequence and its context. Its matching antigen is unknown. This sample stems from a study of response to subunit inactivated influenza vaccine. TCRdb called the RT-PCR reads again in MiXCR, with one record for every CDR3 protein. The table lists about 180,000 distinct CDR3 sequences, about a tenth of them singletons. Study results and limitations: T cells newly recruited by each seasonal influenza vaccination are few, the authors suggested.

The V end lost 7 bases, the J end lost 2 bases, and 8 bases lay between the germline ends. This CDR3 comprises 12 residues. CDR1 and CDR2 from the germline V gene are SGHRS and YFSETQ. The clonotype comes from a man in his forties or fifties who received an inactivated influenza vaccine. The chain is built from TRBV5-1 and TRBJ2-3; D gene ambiguous. The sample was non-naive T cells sorted from PBMCs, taken on the day of vaccination. CDR3 sequence (DNA): TGCGCCAGCCGCGAAGACACAGATACGCAGTATTTT. Protein sequence: CASREDTDTQYF.